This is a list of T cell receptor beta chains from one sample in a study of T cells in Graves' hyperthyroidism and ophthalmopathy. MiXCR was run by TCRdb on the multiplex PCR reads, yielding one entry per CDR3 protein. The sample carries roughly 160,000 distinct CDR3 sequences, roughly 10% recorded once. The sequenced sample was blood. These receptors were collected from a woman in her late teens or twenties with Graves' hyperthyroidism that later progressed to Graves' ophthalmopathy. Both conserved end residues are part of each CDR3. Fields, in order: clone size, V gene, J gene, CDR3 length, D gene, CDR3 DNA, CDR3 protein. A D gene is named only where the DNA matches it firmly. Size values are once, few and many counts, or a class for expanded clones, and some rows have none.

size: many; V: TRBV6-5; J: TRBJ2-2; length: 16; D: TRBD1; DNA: TGTGCCAGCAGTTCGTGGACAGGGGGCCTATCCGGGGAGCTGTTTTTT; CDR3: CASSSWTGGLSGELFF
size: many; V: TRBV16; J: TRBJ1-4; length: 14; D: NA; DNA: TGTGCCAGCAGCCAAGGAGGAACTAATGAAAAACTGTTTTTT; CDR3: CASSQGGTNEKLFF
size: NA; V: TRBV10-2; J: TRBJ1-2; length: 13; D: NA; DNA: TGCGCCAGCAGTGATTGGGGCAGTTTTAGCTACACCTTC; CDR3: CASSDWGSFSYTF
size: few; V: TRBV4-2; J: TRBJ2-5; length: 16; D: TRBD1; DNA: TGTGCCAGCAGCCAAGGGTCCGGGACAGGGCAAGAGACCCAGTACTTC; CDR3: CASSQGSGTGQETQYF
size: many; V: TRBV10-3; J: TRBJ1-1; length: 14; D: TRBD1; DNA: TGTGCCATCAGTGATGGACAGGGTGCCACTGAAGCTTTCTTT; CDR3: CAISDGQGATEAFF
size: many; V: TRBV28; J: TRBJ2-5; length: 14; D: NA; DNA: TGTGCCAGCAGTTTAATAACGATGGTAGAGACCCAGTACTTC; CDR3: CASSLITMVETQYF
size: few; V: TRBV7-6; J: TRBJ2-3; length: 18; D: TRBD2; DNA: TGTGCCAGCAGCTTAGTTGCCCCTAGCGGGAGGGCGGCAGATACGCAGTATTTT; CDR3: CASSLVAPSGRAADTQYF
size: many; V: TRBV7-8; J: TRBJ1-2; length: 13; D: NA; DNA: TGTGCCAGCACCATCTCCACCGGGGCTGGCTACACCTTC; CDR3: CASTISTGAGYTF
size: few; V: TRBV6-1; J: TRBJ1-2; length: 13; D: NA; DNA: TGTGCCAGCAGGCCGGGACCCAACTATGGCTACACCTTC; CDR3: CASRPGPNYGYTF
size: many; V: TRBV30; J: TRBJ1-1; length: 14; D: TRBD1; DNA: TGTGCCTGGAGGGTTGGGACAGGGACTACTGAAGCTTTCTTT; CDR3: CAWRVGTGTTEAFF
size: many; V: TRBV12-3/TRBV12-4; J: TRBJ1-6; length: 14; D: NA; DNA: TGTGCCAGCAGCCCGGGGGGTTTGAACGGACCCCTCCACTTT; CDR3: CASSPGGLNGPLHF
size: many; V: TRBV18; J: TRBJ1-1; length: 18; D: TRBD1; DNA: TGTGCCAGCTCACCAGGGACAGGGGGGCTAGGTATGAACACTGAAGCTTTCTTT; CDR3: CASSPGTGGLGMNTEAFF
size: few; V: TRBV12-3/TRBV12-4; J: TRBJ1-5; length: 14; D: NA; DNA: TGTGCCAGCAGTGATAACCATAGCAATCAGCCCCAGCATTTT; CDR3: CASSDNHSNQPQHF
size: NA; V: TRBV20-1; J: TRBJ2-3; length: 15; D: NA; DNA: TGCAGTGCTAGATCCCGGCTTGTAAGCACAGATACGCAGTATTTT; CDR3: CSARSRLVSTDTQYF
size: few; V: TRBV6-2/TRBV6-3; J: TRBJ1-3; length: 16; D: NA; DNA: TGTGCCAGCAGTGCTATGCTAAAATCCTCTGGAAACACCATATATTTT; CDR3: CASSAMLKSSGNTIYF
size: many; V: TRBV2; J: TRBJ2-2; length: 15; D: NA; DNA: TGTGCCAGCACGAGGAGCGTTACCAGCACCGGGGAGCTGTTTTTT; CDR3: CASTRSVTSTGELFF
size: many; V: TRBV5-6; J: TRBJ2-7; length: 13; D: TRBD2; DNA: TGTGCCAGCACGACTAGCGGGAGTTACGAGCAGTACTTC; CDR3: CASTTSGSYEQYF
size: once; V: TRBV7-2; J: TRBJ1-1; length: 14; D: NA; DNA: TGTGCCAGCAGCTTCTCTGGGGGGCCCGATAGAGCTTTCTTT; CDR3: CASSFSGGPDRAFF
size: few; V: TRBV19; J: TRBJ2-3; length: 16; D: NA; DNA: TGTGCCAGTAGTAAACCCCTGGGGGTTGGCACAGATACGCAGTATTTT; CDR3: CASSKPLGVGTDTQYF
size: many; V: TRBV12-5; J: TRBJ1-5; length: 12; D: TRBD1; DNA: TGTGCTAGTGGGACCGGACAGGGGCCCCAGCATTTT; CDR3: CASGTGQGPQHF
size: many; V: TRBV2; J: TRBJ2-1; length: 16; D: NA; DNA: TGTGCCAGCAGTGGCTGGGACCGGAAGTCCTACAATGAGCAGTTCTTC; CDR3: CASSGWDRKSYNEQFF
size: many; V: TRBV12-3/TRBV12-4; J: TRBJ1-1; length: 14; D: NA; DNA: TGTGCCAGCAGCCTCCCGACTGGGAGCACTGAAGCTTTCTTT; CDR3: CASSLPTGSTEAFF
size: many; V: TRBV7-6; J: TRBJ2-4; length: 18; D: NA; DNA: TGTGCCAGCAGCTTAGTTCCCAACCACAGGGTTAACGGGGGCATTCAGTACTTC; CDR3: CASSLVPNHRVNGGIQYF
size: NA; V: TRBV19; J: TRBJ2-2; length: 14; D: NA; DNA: TGTGCCAGTAGTATTTACCTAGCCACCGGGGAGCTGTTTTTT; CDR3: CASSIYLATGELFF
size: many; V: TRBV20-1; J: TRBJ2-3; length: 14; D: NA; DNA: TGCGCCTGGGGCGAGGGGTCTGGAGCAGATACGCAGTATTTT; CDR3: CAWGEGSGADTQYF
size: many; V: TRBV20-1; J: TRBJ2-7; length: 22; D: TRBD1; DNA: TGCAGTGCTAGAGATTTGGGCGAGAGTTGGGACAGGGGATTCCTAGGACCCTACGAGCAGTACTTC; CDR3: CSARDLGESWDRGFLGPYEQYF
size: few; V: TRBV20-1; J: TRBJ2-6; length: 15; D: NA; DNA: TGCAGTGCTAGAGAACCGACCTCTGGGGCCAACGTCCTGACTTTC; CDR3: CSAREPTSGANVLTF
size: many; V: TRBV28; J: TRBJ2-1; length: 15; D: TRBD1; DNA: TGTGCCAGCAGTTTAGGTCAGGGGGCGAAGGATGAGCAGTTCTTC; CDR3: CASSLGQGAKDEQFF